One and the same sample provided the 15 T cell receptor beta chains below, sequenced in a study of shared clonotypes between healthy human individuals. Only in-frame clones appear in the TCRdb table, and some are missing; sequencing was by immunoSEQ multiplex PCR. The data contain some 200,000 clones, 60% to 75% of them singletons. Sequenced: memory CD4+ T cells sorted from blood. Subset in this sample: CD45RA-negative fraction. Receptors were obtained from a man under 40 in good health.

This CDR3 reads CASSESWDIYEQYF. CDR3 DNA: TGTGCCAGCAGCGAAAGTTGGGACATCTACGAGCAGTACTTC. The genes are TRBV2 and TRBJ2-7; perhaps TRBD1 as D (6 bases). Trimming left V 6 bases short and J 3 bases short, with 15 bases between. Germline V lookup: CDR1 SNHLY, CDR2 FYNNEI. CDR3 length equals 14 residues. The full variable domain, rest sourced from reference TRBV2 and TRBJ2-7, is EPEVTQTPSHQVTQMGQEVILRCVPISNHLYFYWYRQILGQKVEFLVSFYNNEISEKSEIFDDQFSVERPDGSNFTLKIRSTKLEDSAMYFCASSESWDIYEQYFGPGTRLTVT.

The chain couples TRBV7-9 to TRBJ1-3; D possibly corresponds to TRBD1 (5 bases). The CDR3 spans 15 residues. Germline CDR1 reads SEHNR; CDR2 reads FQNEAQ (reference sequence). Trimming shortened V by 4 bases and J by 1 base, and 11 bases separated the two germline ends. CDR3 DNA sequence: TGTGCCAGCAGCTCCTTTGGGGGATCTGGAAACACCATATATTTT. As protein: CASSSFGGSGNTIYF.

This sequence joins TRBV2 and TRBJ2-7; 11 bases match TRBD2. In germline, CDR1 is SNHLY, CDR2 FYNNEI. The CDR3 loop spans 15 amino acids. J lost 3 bases, V lost 6 bases, and 7 bases had no gene match. This CDR3 reads CASRGPGLAGYEQYF. In DNA form, the CDR3 reads TGTGCCAGCAGGGGCCCTGGACTAGCGGGCTACGAGCAGTACTTC.

In its sample, this clone ranks as medium-sized (0.01 to 0.1%). The rearrangement links TRBV4-2 to TRBJ2-7; 13 nucleotides agree with TRBD2. Germline V CDR1 and CDR2: LGHNA, YNFKEQ. This CDR3 is 16 amino acids long. The V gene end was trimmed by 0 bases and the J gene end by 6 bases; junction bases not matched to a gene: 5. CDR3 in amino acids: CASSQEVGTSGTEQYF. The CDR3 nucleotides are TGTGCCAGCAGCCAAGAGGTTGGGACTAGCGGGACCGAGCAGTACTTC.

This clone appeared a few times. It may be a read error: a sequence one base away is much more abundant. The rearrangement joins TRBV2 to TRBJ2-3; weak D call: TRBD1 (6 bases). The CDR3 contains 13 residues. The V gene's germline CDR1 is SNHLY and CDR2 FYNNEI. Trimming left V 4 bases short and J 1 base short, with 6 bases between. The CDR3 DNA follows: TGTGCCAGCAGTGCAGGGGGCACAGATACGCAGTATTTT. Translated: CASSAGGTDTQYF.

V and J are TRBV15 and TRBJ2-4; perhaps TRBD2 as D (6 bases). V dropped 1 base and J dropped 3 bases, with 10 bases sitting between them. Germline V CDR1 and CDR2: LNHNV, YYDKDF (reference sequence). The CDR3 covers 15 residues. The CDR3 bases are TGTGCCACCAGCAGAGGGGCAGCGGGCAAAAACATTCAGTACTTC. Its protein product is CATSRGAAGKNIQYF.

The chain has TRBV30 and TRBJ1-2, with 10 nucleotides matching TRBD1. The CDR3 is 16 residues long. Unmatched junction bases numbered 8, after V lost 0 bases and J lost 4 bases. Germline values: CDR1 GTSNPN, CDR2 SVGIG (reference sequence). The CDR3 sequence is CAWSVLRRTGGYGYTF. CDR3 sequence (DNA): TGTGCCTGGAGTGTGCTTAGACGGACAGGGGGCTATGGCTACACCTTC. The full variable domain, its missing parts supplied by reference TRBV30 and TRBJ1-2, is SQTIHQWPATLVQPVGSPLSLECTVEGTSNPNLYWYRQAAGRGLQLLFYSVGIGQISSEVPQNLSASRPQDRQFILSSKKLLLSDSGFYLCAWSVLRRTGGYGYTFGSGTRLTVV.

V is TRBV5-5 and J is TRBJ2-7, with TRBD1 matching 8 bases. V lost 0 bases, J lost 4 bases, and 6 bases stayed unmatched. In germline, CDR1 is SGHKS, CDR2 YYEKEE (reference sequence). The CDR3 contains 15 residues. In DNA, the CDR3 is TGTGCCAGCAGCTTGGTGGCAGGGGGCCAGTACGAGCAGTACTTC. Translated: CASSLVAGGQYEQYF.

This clone was recorded a few times. The rearrangement links TRBV4-3 to TRBJ2-7, with D unclear. Trimming cost V 1 base and J 6 bases, with 4 bases left between them. CDR1 and CDR2 (germline): LGHNA, YSLEER. This CDR3 comprises 11 residues. Here the CDR3 DNA reads TGCGCCAGCAGCCAAGGTCTCGAGCAGTACTTC. It codes for CASSQGLEQYF.

The V and J genes are TRBV6-1 and TRBJ1-5; D uncertain. This CDR3 is built from 18 residues. V was cut by 3 bases and J by 2 bases, with 20 bases left in between. Germline V gives CDR1 MNHNS, CDR2 SASEGT. This CDR3 reads CASSDISLGARGNQPQHF. CDR3 nucleotide sequence: TGTGCCAGCAGTGATATTTCTCTAGGAGCCCGGGGCAATCAGCCCCAGCATTTT.

The chain recombines TRBV29-1 with TRBJ1-1, with D possibly matching TRBD1 (5 bases). CDR3 length: 13 residues. Trimming pared 2 bases from V and 0 bases from J, leaving 7 bases between. Germline CDR1 SQVTM, CDR2 ANQGSEA. DNA of the CDR3: TGCAGCGTTGAACAGGGCATGAACACTGAAGCTTTCTTT. It is translated as CSVEQGMNTEAFF.

The V gene is TRBV5-1, the J gene TRBJ1-1; D perhaps matches TRBD1 (5 bases). The length of the CDR3 is 15 residues. Per the germline V gene, CDR1 is SGHRS and CDR2 is YFSETQ. V lost 4 bases to trimming and J lost 0 bases, with 13 bases between them. Here the CDR3 reads CASSTGEGLNTEAFF. The CDR3 coding sequence is TGCGCCAGCAGCACCGGAGAGGGACTGAACACTGAAGCTTTCTTT.

This chain joins TRBV7-9 and TRBJ2-7; D is unresolved. Between the trimmed V and J ends, which lost 3 bases and 0 bases, there was a span of 12 bases. The length of the CDR3 is 15 residues. CDR1 and CDR2 from the germline V gene are SEHNR and FQNEAQ (reference sequence). Here the CDR3 DNA reads TGTGCCAGCAGCTTTCCCCGAGAGAGCTCCTACGAGCAGTACTTC. Translating gives CASSFPRESSYEQYF.

The sample holds one count of this clone. The rearrangement uses TRBV7-2 and TRBJ2-7, with D perhaps being TRBD1 or TRBD2 (6 bases each). Trimming took off 7 bases at V and 4 bases at J, with 17 bases between the two ends. The CDR3 has 14 residues. Germline-derived CDR1 and CDR2 are SGHTA and FQGNSA. The CDR3 coding sequence is TGTGCCAGCACCTCTTCGGGGGCCTTTTACGAGCAGTACTTC. It translates to CASTSSGAFYEQYF.

This clone has just a few counts. The sample contains more than one DNA sequence encoding this CDR3. This sequence joins TRBV28 and TRBJ1-1; TRBD1 is a possible D gene (5 bases). This CDR3 has 14 amino acids. Between the trimmed V and J ends, which lost 6 bases and 0 bases, there was a span of 11 bases. Germline CDR1 reads MDHEN; CDR2 reads SYDVKM. The CDR3 nucleotides are TGTGCCAGCAGGCCGGGACCATTGAACACTGAAGCTTTCTTT. The encoded protein is CASRPGPLNTEAFF.